Reported below is one TCR beta chain. The CDR3 covers 15 residues. The germline CDR1 and CDR2 sequences are SGHAT and FQNNGV. The V and J ends lost 5 bases and 0 bases, in that order; junction bases with no gene match: 6. The participants were between roughly 18 and 100 years old and came from about two dozen US areas. Donors in Cohort 3 counted as recovered after two negative PCRs, clearance, or symptom resolution. This record belongs to a study of blood T cell repertoires in COVID-19. Study context: Samples of COVID-19 (acute and convalescent) were obtained from the United States, Italy and Spain.

Original methodology: Amplification of reference gene primers provided the estimated nucleated cell counts. Here immunoSEQ multiplex PCR was the method, and the copy in TCRdb shows in-frame clones only, minus some. The DNA was the basis for D and trimming; V, J and clone size are from that table. The data contain about 300,000 clones, approximately 89% of them singletons. This receptor was obtained from a woman between 18 and 29 years old who had recovered from COVID-19. The chain joins TRBV11-2 to TRBJ2-7; 8 nucleotides match TRBD1. Material: PBMCs or T cells enriched from blood (not recorded which). The chain's CDR3 is CASSLTTGGSYEQYF. The CDR3 DNA reads as TGTGCCAGCAGCCTCACTACAGGGGGCTCCTACGAGCAGTACTTC.